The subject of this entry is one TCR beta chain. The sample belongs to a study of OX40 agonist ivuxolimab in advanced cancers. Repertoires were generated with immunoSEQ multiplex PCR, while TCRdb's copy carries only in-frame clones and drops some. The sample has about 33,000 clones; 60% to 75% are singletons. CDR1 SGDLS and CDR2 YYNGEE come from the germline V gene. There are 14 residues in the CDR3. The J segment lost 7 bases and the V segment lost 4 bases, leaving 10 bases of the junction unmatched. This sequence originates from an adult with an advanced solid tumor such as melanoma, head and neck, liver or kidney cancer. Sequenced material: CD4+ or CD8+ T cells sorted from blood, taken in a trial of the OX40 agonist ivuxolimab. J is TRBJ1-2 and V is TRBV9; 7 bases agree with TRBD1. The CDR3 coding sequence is TGTGCCAGCAGCATCCAGGGGGGCGAGCTTGGCTACACCTTC. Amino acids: CASSIQGGELGYTF.